Each of the 9 T cell receptor beta chains below was sequenced from the same sample in a study of blood T cells in healthy people across ages. Primed by a sample-barcoded 5' primer and a J-beta primer mix, a second PCR proceeded for about 6 to 11 cycles. TCRdb called the 5' RACE reads again in MiXCR, with one record for every CDR3 protein. Here the sample spans about 970,000 distinct CDR3 sequences, roughly 47% being singletons. The sequencing sample was made of blood. The receptors were sampled from a woman aged 55-75 years in good health.

The genes are TRBV18 and TRBJ2-1; D is possibly TRBD1 (6 bases). V was shortened by 2 bases and J by 5 bases, with 13 bases between the two germline ends. Germline V lookup: CDR1 KGHSH, CDR2 LQKENI. This CDR3 is built from 15 residues. CDR3 DNA: TGTGCCAGCTCACCAAGTGGACAGATAAACAATGAGCAGTTCTTC. This sequence encodes CASSPSGQINNEQFF.

In this sample, this clonotype turned up once. One base away lies a much larger clone, so this may be a sequencing read error. The DNA for the CDR3 is TGTGCCACCAGGTACAGCGCAAATAGCAATCAGCCCCAGCATTTT. Its translation: CATRYSANSNQPQHF. The chain uses TRBV27 and TRBJ1-5; D gene unclear. Germline CDR1 reads MNHEY; CDR2 reads SMNVEV (reference sequence). Trimming removed 10 bases at V and 0 bases at J, with 16 bases between. The CDR3 contains 15 residues.

This chain links TRBV6-6 with TRBJ1-5; perhaps TRBD1 as D (6 bases). V was shortened by 5 bases and J by 4 bases, with 12 bases between the two germline ends. CDR3 length: 14 residues. The germline V gene has CDR1 MNHNY and CDR2 SVGAGI (reference sequence). DNA of the CDR3: TGTGCCAGCAGTCACGGGCAGGGGAATCAGCCCCAGCATTTT. It translates to CASSHGQGNQPQHF.

This chain's CDR3 is CASSERLEVLGANVLTF. The CDR3 DNA reads as TGTGCCAGCAGCGAACGGTTAGAGGTCTTGGGGGCCAACGTCCTGACTTTC. The gene calls are TRBV7-2 and TRBJ2-6; the D is unclear. Per the germline V gene, CDR1 is SGHTA and CDR2 is FQGNSA. The CDR3 totals 17 residues. The V end was cut by 5 bases, the J end by 4 bases, with 18 bases between.

This clonotype has more than one count but fewer than ten. This rearrangement joins TRBV20-1 to TRBJ2-1; no firm D call. The V end was cut by 5 bases, the J end by 7 bases, with 12 bases between. Per the germline V gene, CDR1 is DFQATT and CDR2 is SNEGSKA (reference sequence). This CDR3 spans 12 amino acids. The CDR3 sequence is CSAPFQPNEQFF. The CDR3 region has the DNA TGCAGTGCTCCTTTCCAACCGAATGAGCAGTTCTTC.

A few counts support this clonotype. This chain joins TRBV6-2 or TRBV6-3 and TRBJ2-7; maybe TRBD2 (5 bases). Germline CDR1 MNHEY, CDR2 SVGEGT. Trimming removed 2 bases at V and 6 bases at J, with 8 bases between. The CDR3 totals 12 residues. The CDR3 DNA reads TGTGCCAGCAGTTACGGACGGGGCGAGCAGTACTTC. Its protein product is CASSYGRGEQYF.

The chain links TRBV25-1 to TRBJ1-1; unclear D gene. This CDR3 is 12 amino acids long. V lost 6 bases and J 6 bases, leaving 11 bases between the germline ends. CDR1 MGHDK and CDR2 SYGVNS come from the germline V gene. The CDR3 sequence is CASREVGSEAFF. The CDR3 nucleotides read TGTGCCAGCAGAGAGGTCGGGTCTGAAGCTTTCTTT.

This clonotype was counted between two and nine times. This chain connects TRBV4-2 to TRBJ2-7; TRBD1 agrees at 10 bases. CDR3 length: 16 residues. V was pared by 4 bases and J by 1 base, with 7 bases of the junction left unmatched. Germline values: CDR1 LGHNA, CDR2 YNFKEQ. CDR3 region: CASSPGTGVRSYEQYF. The CDR3 DNA is TGTGCCAGCAGCCCCGGGACAGGGGTTAGATCCTACGAGCAGTACTTC.

The chain links TRBV12-3 or TRBV12-4 to TRBJ1-2; 8 bases fit TRBD1. CDR3 length: 12 amino acids. The V gene end was trimmed by 11 bases and the J gene end by 4 bases; junction bases not matched to a gene: 6. The CDR3, as DNA: TGTGCCCAGAAAGACAGGGGCTATGGCTACACCTTC. This codes for CAQKDRGYGYTF.